A selection of T cell receptor beta chains follows, all from one sample in a study of blood T cells in healthy people across ages. TCRdb re-called the 5' RACE reads through MiXCR, storing one row per CDR3 protein. The sample holds roughly 1.9 million distinct CDR3 sequences, about 39% seen once. Sequencing was carried out using blood. These TCRs come from a human donor in good health. CDR3s include the opening cysteine and the closing phenylalanine or tryptophan. D genes are given only for firm matches. Clone sizes are given selectively: once, few, many, or a class where the clone is expanded.

CDR3 protein	CDR3 DNA	J gene	V gene	D gene	clone size
CASSQPTTGHGVEQYF	TGTGCCAGCAGCCAACCCACGACAGGACATGGGGTGGAGCAGTACTTC	TRBJ2-7	TRBV7-9	.	.
CASSPFQGMDGYTF	TGTGCCAGCAGTCCTTTTCAAGGGATGGATGGCTACACCTTC	TRBJ1-2	TRBV12-3/TRBV12-4	.	many
CASSFSQGKSYEQYF	TGTGCCAGCAGTTTCTCCCAGGGAAAATCCTACGAGCAGTACTTC	TRBJ2-7	TRBV27	.	few
CASRWGEQYF	TGCGCCAGCAGGTGGGGCGAGCAGTACTTC	TRBJ2-7	TRBV5-1	.	.
CASSVTARNYEQYF	TGTGCCAGCAGCGTAACAGCACGTAACTACGAGCAGTACTTC	TRBJ2-7	TRBV9	.	few
CAWGVQGNQETQYF	TGTGCCTGGGGGGTGCAGGGGAACCAAGAGACCCAGTACTTC	TRBJ2-5	TRBV30	.	once
CASSSWTGGDTQYF	TGCGCCAGCAGCTCATGGACAGGGGGGGATACGCAGTATTTT	TRBJ2-3	TRBV5-1	TRBD1	few
CASSLMGESDRASGANVLTF	TGTGCCAGCAGTTTAATGGGGGAATCGGACAGGGCCTCTGGGGCCAACGTCCTGACTTTC	TRBJ2-6	TRBV28	TRBD1	.
CSVGTSGSGNTRYF	TGCAGCGTGGGGACTTCAGGATCCGGAAACACCAGATATTTT	TRBJ1-3	TRBV29-1	.	.
CSANTGQNTETQYF	TGCAGTGCCAATACAGGACAGAATACAGAGACCCAGTACTTC	TRBJ2-5	TRBV20-1	.	few
CAWSTLANYGYTF	TGTGCCTGGAGTACCTTAGCTAACTATGGCTACACCTTC	TRBJ1-2	TRBV30	.	.
CASSQYTPAASYNEQFF	TGTGCCAGCAGCCAATACACCCCGGCCGCGAGCTACAATGAGCAGTTCTTC	TRBJ2-1	TRBV3-1	.	.
CASSLGSRLREGAEAFF	TGTGCCAGCAGCCTTGGATCCCGCCTCAGGGAGGGCGCTGAAGCTTTCTTT	TRBJ1-1	TRBV11-1	.	.
CASSLASPSQTQYF	TGTGCCAGCAGCCTAGCGTCTCCCTCGCAGACCCAGTACTTC	TRBJ2-5	TRBV7-2	.	.
CASSQLMGRLAGVNNEQFF	TGCGCCAGCAGCCAACTAATGGGCCGACTAGCGGGGGTAAACAATGAGCAGTTCTTC	TRBJ2-1	TRBV4-3	TRBD2	.
CASSVAGTGSSYEQYF	TGTGCCAGCAGCGTAGCAGGGACAGGGTCCTCCTACGAGCAGTACTTC	TRBJ2-7	TRBV9	TRBD1	few
CSASLSPSNQPQHF	TGCAGTGCTAGCCTCTCCCCTAGCAATCAGCCCCAGCATTTT	TRBJ1-5	TRBV20-1	.	.
CASSPGWVNEQYF	TGTGCCAGCAGCCCAGGTTGGGTCAACGAGCAGTACTTC	TRBJ2-7	TRBV7-2	.	.
CASSHLQGDYNEQFF	TGCGCCAGCAGCCATTTACAGGGGGACTACAATGAGCAGTTCTTC	TRBJ2-1	TRBV4-1	TRBD1	few
CASSYSASGGPYEQYF	TGTGCCAGCAGTTACTCTGCTAGCGGGGGGCCCTACGAGCAGTACTTC	TRBJ2-7	TRBV6-2/TRBV6-3	TRBD2	many
CASSLAAGGQYEQYF	TGTGCCAGCAGCTTAGCAGCGGGGGGGCAGTACGAGCAGTACTTC	TRBJ2-7	TRBV7-2	TRBD2	few
CASSTTGDGANVLTF	TGTGCCAGCAGCACGACAGGGGACGGGGCCAACGTCCTGACTTTC	TRBJ2-6	TRBV7-3	TRBD1	.
CASSSVRGGGYTF	TGTGCCAGCAGTTCGGTTCGAGGCGGGGGCTACACCTTC	TRBJ1-2	TRBV6-5	.	.
CASSLGQGQNTIYF	TGTGCCAGCAGCTTGGGACAGGGTCAAAACACCATATATTTT	TRBJ1-3	TRBV7-3	TRBD1	once
CSVRQLMNTEVFF	TGCAGCGTGCGACAGTTAATGAACACTGAAGTTTTCTTT	TRBJ1-1	TRBV29-1	.	.
CSASYQGNSYEQYF	TGCAGTGCTAGCTATCAGGGTAACTCCTACGAGCAGTACTTC	TRBJ2-7	TRBV20-1	.	.